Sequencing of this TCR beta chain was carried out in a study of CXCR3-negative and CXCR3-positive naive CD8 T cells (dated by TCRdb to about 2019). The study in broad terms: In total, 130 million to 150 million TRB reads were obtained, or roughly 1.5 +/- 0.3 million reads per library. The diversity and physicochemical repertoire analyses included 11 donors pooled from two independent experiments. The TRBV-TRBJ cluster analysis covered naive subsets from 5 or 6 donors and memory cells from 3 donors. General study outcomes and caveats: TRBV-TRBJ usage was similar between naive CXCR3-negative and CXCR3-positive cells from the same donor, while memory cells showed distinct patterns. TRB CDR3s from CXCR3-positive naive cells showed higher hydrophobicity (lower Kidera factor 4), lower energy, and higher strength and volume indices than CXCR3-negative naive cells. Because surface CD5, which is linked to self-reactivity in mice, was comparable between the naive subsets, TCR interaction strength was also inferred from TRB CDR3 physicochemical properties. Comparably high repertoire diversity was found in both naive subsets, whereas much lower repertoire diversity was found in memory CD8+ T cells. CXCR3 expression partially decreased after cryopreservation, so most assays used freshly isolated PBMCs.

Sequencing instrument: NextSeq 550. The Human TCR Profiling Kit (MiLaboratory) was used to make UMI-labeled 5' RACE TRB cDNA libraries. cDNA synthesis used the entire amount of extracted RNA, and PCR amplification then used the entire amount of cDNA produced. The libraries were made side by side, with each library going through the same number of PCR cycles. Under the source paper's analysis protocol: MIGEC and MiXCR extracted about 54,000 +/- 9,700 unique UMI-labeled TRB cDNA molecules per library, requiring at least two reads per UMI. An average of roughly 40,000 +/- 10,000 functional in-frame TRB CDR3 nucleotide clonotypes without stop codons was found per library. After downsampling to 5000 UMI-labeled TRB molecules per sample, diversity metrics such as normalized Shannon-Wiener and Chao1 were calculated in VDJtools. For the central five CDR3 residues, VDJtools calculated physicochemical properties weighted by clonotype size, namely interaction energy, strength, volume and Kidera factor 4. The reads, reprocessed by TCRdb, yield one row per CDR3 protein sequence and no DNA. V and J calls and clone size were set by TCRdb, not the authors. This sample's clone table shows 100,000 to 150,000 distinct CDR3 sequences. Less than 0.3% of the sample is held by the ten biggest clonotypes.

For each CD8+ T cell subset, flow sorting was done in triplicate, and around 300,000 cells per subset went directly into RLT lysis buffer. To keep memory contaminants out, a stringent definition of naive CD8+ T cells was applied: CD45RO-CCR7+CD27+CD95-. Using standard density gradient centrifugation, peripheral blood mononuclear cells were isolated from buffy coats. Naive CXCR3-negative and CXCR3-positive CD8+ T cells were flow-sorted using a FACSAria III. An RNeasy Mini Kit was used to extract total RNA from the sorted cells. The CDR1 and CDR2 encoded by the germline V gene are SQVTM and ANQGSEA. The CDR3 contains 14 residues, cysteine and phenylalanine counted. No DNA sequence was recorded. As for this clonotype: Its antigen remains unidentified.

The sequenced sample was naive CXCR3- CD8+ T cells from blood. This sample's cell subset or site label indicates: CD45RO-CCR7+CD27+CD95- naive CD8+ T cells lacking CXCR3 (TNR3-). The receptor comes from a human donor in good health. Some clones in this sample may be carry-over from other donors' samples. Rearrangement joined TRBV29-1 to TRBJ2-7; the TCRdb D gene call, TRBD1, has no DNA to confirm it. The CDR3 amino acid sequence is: CSVEDGHKIDEQYF.